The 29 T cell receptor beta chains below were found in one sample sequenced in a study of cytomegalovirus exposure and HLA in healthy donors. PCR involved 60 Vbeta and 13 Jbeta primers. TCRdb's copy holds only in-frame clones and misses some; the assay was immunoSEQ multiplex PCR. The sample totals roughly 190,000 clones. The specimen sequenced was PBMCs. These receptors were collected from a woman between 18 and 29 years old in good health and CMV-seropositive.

The CDR3 DNA reads as TGTGCCAGCTCAAGCCTTTTGGACAGGCCGGGGTATGGCTACACCTTC. It yields the protein CASSSLLDRPGYGYTF. The chain uses TRBV18 and TRBJ1-2, with TRBD1 identical over 7 bases. CDR1 and CDR2 (germline): KGHSH, LQKENI. This CDR3 comprises 16 residues. The ends lost 5 bases at V and 5 bases at J; junction bases unmatched: 14.

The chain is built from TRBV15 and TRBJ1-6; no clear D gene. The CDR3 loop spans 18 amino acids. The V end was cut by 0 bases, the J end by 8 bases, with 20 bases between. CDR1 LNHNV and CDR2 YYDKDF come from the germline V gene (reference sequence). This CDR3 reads CATSRDRWEGSSDSPLHF. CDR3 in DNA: TGTGCCACCAGCAGAGATCGGTGGGAGGGTTCATCGGATTCACCCCTCCACTTT.

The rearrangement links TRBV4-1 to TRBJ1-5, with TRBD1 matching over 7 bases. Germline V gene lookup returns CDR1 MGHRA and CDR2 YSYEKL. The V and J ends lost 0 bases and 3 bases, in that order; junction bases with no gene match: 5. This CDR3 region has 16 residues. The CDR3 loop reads CASSQDPDRVNQPQHF. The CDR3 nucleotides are TGCGCCAGCAGCCAAGATCCCGACAGGGTCAATCAGCCCCAGCATTTT.

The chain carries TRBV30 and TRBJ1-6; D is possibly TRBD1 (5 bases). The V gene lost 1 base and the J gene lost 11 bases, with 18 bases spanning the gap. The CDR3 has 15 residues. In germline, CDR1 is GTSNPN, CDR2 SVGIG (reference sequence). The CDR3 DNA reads TGTGCCTGGAGTGATAAGGGCAGGGTTTCGGCACCCCTCCACTTT. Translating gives CAWSDKGRVSAPLHF.

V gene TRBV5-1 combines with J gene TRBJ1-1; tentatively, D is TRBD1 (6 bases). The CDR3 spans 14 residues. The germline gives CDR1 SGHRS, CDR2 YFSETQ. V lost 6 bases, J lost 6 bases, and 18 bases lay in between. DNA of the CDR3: TGCGCCAGCACCTACCAAGGGGGGGCTCCTGAAGCTTTCTTT. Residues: CASTYQGGAPEAFF.

As DNA, the CDR3 is TGTGCCAGCAGTCCCAACAGGGGGCGCGATGGCTACACCTTC. This sequence encodes CASSPNRGRDGYTF. The chain is built from TRBV2 and TRBJ1-2, with TRBD1 identical over 9 bases. Germline values: CDR1 SNHLY, CDR2 FYNNEI. J was trimmed by 6 bases and V by 5 bases; bases with no gene match: 7. There are 14 residues in the CDR3.

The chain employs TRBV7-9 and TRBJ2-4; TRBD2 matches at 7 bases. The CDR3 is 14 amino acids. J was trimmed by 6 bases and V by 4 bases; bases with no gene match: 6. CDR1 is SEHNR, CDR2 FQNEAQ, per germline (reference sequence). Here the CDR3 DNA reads TGTGCCAGCAGCTCTACTAGCGTAGGAAACATTCAGTACTTC. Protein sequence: CASSSTSVGNIQYF.

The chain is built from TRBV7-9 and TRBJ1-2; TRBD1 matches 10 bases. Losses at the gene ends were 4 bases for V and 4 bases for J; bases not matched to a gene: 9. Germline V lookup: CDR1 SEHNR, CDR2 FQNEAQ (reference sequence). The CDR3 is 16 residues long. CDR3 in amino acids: CASSSGTGAISYGYTF. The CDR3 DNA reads TGTGCCAGCAGCTCGGGGACAGGGGCGATCTCCTATGGCTACACCTTC.

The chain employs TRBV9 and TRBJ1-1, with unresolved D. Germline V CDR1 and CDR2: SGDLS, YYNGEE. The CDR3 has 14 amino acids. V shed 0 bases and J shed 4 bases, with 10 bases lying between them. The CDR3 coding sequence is TGTGCCAGCAGCGTAGCCCGGGGAGGCACTGAAGCTTTCTTT. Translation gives CASSVARGGTEAFF.

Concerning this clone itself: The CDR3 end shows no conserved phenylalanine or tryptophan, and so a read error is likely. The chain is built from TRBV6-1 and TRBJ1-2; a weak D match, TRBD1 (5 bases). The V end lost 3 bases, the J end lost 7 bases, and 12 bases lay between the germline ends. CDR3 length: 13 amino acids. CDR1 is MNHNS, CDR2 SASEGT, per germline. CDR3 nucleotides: TGTGCCAGCAGTGATTATTGGGGGGGTGGCTACACCCTC. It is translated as CASSDYWGGGYTL.

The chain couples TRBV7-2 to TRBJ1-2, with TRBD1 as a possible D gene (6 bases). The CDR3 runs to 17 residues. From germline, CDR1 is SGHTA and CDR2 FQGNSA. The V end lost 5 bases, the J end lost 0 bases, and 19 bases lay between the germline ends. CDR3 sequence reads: CASSELQGKTSNYGYTF. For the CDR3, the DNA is TGTGCCAGCAGCGAGCTTCAGGGGAAGACATCTAACTATGGCTACACCTTC.

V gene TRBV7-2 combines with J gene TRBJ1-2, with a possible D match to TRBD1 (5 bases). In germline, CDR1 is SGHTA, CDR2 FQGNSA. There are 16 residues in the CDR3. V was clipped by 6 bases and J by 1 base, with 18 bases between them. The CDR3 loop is CASRHPRTRFNYGYTF. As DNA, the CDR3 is TGTGCCAGCAGGCACCCCAGGACAAGATTTAACTATGGCTACACCTTC.

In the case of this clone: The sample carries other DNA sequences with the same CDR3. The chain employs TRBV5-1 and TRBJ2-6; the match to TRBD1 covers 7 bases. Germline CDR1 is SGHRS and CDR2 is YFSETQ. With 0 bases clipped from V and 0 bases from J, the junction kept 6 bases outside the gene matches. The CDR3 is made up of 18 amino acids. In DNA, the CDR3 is TGCGCCAGCAGCTTGGGGGGGACAGACGTCTCTGGGGCCAACGTCCTGACTTTC. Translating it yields CASSLGGTDVSGANVLTF.

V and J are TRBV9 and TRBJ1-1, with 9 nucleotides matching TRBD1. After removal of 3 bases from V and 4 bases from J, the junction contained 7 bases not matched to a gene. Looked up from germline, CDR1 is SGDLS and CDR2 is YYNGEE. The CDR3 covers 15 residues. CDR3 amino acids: CASSELGQGGTEAFF. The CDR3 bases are TGTGCCAGCAGCGAGCTGGGACAGGGCGGCACTGAAGCTTTCTTT. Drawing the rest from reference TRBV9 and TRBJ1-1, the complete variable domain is DSGVTQTPKHLITATGQRVTLRCSPRSGDLSVYWYQQSLDQGLQFLIQYYNGEERAKGNILERFSAQQFPDLHSELNLSSLELGDSALYFCASSELGQGGTEAFFGQGTRLTVV.

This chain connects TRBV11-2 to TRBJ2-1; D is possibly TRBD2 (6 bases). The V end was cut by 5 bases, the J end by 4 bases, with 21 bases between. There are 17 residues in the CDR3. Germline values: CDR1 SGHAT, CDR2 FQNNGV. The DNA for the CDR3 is TGTGCCAGCAGCCCCCTGTCCCGGCGGGGCCCTTACAATGAGCAGTTCTTC. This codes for CASSPLSRRGPYNEQFF. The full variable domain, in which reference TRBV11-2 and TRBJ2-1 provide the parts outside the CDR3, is EAGVAQSPRYKIIEKRQSVAFWCNPISGHATLYWYQQILGQGPKLLIQFQNNGVVDDSQLPKDRFSAERLKGVDSTLKIQPAKLEDSAVYLCASSPLSRRGPYNEQFFGPGTRLTVL.

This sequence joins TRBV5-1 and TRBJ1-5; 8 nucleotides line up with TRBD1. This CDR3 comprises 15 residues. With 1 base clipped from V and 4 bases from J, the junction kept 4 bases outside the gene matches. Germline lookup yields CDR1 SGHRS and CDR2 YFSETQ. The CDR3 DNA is TGCGCCAGCAGCTTGAGGACAGGGCCAAATCAGCCCCAGCATTTT. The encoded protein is CASSLRTGPNQPQHF.

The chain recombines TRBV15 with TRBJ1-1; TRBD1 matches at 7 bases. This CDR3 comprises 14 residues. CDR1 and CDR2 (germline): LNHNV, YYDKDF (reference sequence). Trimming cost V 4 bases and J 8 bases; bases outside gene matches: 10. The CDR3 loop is CATSTSQGRREAFF. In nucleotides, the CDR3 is TGTGCCACCAGCACCTCACAGGGGAGGAGGGAAGCTTTCTTT.

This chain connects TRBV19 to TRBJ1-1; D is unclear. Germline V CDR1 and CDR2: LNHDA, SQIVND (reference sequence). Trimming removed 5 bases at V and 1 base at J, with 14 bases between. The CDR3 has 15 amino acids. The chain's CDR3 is CASSFIGAQNTEAFF. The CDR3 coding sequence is TGTGCCAGTAGTTTCATAGGAGCTCAGAACACTGAAGCTTTCTTT.

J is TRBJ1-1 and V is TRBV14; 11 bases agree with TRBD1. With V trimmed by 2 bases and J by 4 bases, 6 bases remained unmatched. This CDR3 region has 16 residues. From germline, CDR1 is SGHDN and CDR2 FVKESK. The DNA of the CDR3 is TGTGCCAGCAGCCAATGGGGGACAGGGGGAAGCACTGAAGCTTTCTTT. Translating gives CASSQWGTGGSTEAFF.

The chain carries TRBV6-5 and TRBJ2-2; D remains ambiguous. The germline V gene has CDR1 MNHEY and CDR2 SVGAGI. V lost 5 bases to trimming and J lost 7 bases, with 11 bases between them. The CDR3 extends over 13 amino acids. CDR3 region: CASSRANGGELFF. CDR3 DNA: TGTGCCAGCAGTCGCGCAAACGGCGGGGAGCTGTTTTTT.

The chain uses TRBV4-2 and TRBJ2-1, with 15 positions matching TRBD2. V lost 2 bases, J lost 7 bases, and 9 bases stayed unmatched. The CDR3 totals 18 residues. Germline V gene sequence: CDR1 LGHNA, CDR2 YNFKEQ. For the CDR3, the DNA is TGTGCCAGCAGCCAACCCAGGACTAGCGGGGGGGCCGGGAATGAGCAGTTCTTC. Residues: CASSQPRTSGGAGNEQFF.

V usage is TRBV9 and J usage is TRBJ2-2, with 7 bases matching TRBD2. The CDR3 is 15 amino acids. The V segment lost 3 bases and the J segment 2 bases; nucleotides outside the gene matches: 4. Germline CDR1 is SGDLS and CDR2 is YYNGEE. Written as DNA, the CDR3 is TGTGCCAGCAGCGGAAGCGGGACTAACACCGGGGAGCTGTTTTTT. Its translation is CASSGSGTNTGELFF.

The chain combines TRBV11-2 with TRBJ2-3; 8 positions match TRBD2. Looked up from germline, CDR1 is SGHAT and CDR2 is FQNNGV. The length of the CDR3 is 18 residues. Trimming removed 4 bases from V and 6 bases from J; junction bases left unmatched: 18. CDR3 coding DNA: TGTGCCAGCAGCTACCTTGCCGGTAGCGGGGTCCCCCCGGATACGCAGTATTTT. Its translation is CASSYLAGSGVPPDTQYF.

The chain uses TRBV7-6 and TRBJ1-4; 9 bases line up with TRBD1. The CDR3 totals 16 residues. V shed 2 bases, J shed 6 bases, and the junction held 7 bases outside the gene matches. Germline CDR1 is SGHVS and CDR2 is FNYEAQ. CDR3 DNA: TGTGCCAGCAGCTTAAGGGACAGGGCCGTCCATGAAAAACTGTTTTTT. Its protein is CASSLRDRAVHEKLFF.

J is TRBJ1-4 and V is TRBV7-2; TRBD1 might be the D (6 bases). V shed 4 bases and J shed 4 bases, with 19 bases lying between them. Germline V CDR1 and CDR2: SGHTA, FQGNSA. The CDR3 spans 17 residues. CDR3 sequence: CASSSPPDRTDNEKLFF. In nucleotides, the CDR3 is TGTGCCAGCAGCTCCCCCCCGGACAGAACCGATAATGAAAAACTGTTTTTT.

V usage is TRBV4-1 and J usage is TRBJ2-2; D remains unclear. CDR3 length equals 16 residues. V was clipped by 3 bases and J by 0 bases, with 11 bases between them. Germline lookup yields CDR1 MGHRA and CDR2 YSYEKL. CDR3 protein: CASSQYRESNTGELFF. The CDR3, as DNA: TGCGCCAGCAGCCAGTACAGAGAATCGAACACCGGGGAGCTGTTTTTT.

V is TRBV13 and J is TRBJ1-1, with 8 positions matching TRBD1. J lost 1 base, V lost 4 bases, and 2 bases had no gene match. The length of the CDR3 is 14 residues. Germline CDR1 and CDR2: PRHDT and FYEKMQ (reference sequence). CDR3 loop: CASSSGGPNTEAFF. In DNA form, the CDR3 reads TGTGCCAGCAGCTCAGGGGGCCCGAACACTGAAGCTTTCTTT.

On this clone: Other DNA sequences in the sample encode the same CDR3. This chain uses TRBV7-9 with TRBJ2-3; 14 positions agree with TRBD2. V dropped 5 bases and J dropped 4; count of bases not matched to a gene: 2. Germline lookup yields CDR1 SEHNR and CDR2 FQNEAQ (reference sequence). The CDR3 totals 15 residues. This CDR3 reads CASSPGLAGADTQYF. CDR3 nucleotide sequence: TGTGCCAGCAGCCCGGGACTAGCGGGAGCAGATACGCAGTATTTT.

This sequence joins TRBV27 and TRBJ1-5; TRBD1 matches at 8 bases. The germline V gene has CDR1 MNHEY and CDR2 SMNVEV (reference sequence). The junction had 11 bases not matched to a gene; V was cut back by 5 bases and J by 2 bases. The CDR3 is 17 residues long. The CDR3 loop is CASSPTTGADGNQPQHF. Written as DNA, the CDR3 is TGTGCCAGCAGTCCCACGACAGGGGCTGATGGCAATCAGCCCCAGCATTTT.